The 21 T cell receptor beta chains below all came from one sample that was sequenced in a study of blood T cell repertoires in COVID-19. Method: immunoSEQ multiplex PCR; TCRdb's copy keeps in-frame clones and lacks some. The sample has about 400,000 clones, roughly nine tenths seen once; the top ten hold about 1.7%. Sequenced material: PBMCs or T cells enriched from blood (not recorded which). The receptors were gathered from a woman aged 25 to 39 who had recovered from COVID-19.

The chain combines TRBV7-7 with TRBJ2-1, with 10 bases aligning to TRBD2. The CDR3 consists of 15 residues. Germline V CDR1 and CDR2: SSHAT, FNYEAQ (reference sequence). Unmatched junction bases numbered 10, after V lost 5 bases and J lost 9 bases. The CDR3 loop reads CASSPSSGRFGEQFF. CDR3 DNA: TGTGCCAGCAGCCCCTCTAGCGGGAGATTTGGTGAGCAGTTCTTC.

The chain uses TRBV7-3 and TRBJ2-2; 7 nucleotides match TRBD1. V dropped 4 bases and J dropped 5; count of bases not matched to a gene: 16. The CDR3 contains 18 residues. Germline lookup yields CDR1 SGHTA and CDR2 FQGTGA. The DNA of the CDR3 is TGTGCCAGCAGCTCTCCGGCCCGCAGGGGGTTGAAAACCGGGGAGCTGTTTTTT. Translation: CASSSPARRGLKTGELFF.

The rearrangement links TRBV5-6 to TRBJ2-5; D remains ambiguous. Germline V gene data show CDR1 as SGHDT and CDR2 as YYEEEE. The V and J ends lost 3 bases and 2 bases respectively, with 8 bases between them. CDR3 length: 13 amino acids. The CDR3 DNA is TGTGCCAGCAGCTATACCGCGCAAGAGACCCAGTACTTC. Translated: CASSYTAQETQYF.

This clone was counted once. This chain links TRBV10-3 with TRBJ2-1, with 7 positions matching TRBD2. The CDR3 is made up of 15 amino acids. CDR1 is ENHRY, CDR2 SYGVKD, per germline. V lost 10 bases to trimming and J lost 2 bases; unmatched junction nucleotides: 11. The CDR3 sequence is CATDLGAGAYNEQFF. Written as DNA, the CDR3 is TGTGCCACCGACCTCGGGGCGGGAGCCTACAATGAGCAGTTCTTC.

Only a few counts were recorded for this clone. The chain employs TRBV28 and TRBJ2-5; 8 bases fit TRBD1. Germline V lookup: CDR1 MDHEN, CDR2 SYDVKM. The CDR3 runs 16 residues. The junction had 9 bases not matched to a gene; V was cut back by 6 bases and J by 0 bases. In nucleotides, the CDR3 is TGTGCCAGCAGAACCCCCGGGACAGGCAACCAAGAGACCCAGTACTTC. As protein: CASRTPGTGNQETQYF. Full variable domain (missing parts from reference TRBV28 and TRBJ2-5): DVKVTQSSRYLVKRTGEKVFLECVQDMDHENMFWYRQDPGLGLRLIYFSYDVKMKEKGDIPEGYSVSREKKERFSLILESASTNQTSMYLCASRTPGTGNQETQYFGPGTRLLVL.

This rearrangement joins TRBV7-9 to TRBJ2-7, with 7 bases identical to TRBD1. The CDR3 spans 15 residues. V lost 4 bases, J lost 2 bases, and 8 bases stayed unmatched. CDR1 and CDR2 from the germline V gene are SEHNR and FQNEAQ (reference sequence). The CDR3 nucleotides are TGTGCCAGCAGCTCCCGACAGGGAAGTCCCTACGAGCAGTACTTC. It yields the protein CASSSRQGSPYEQYF.

This chain uses TRBV5-4 with TRBJ2-5, with 7 bases lining up with TRBD1. With V trimmed by 0 bases and J by 4 bases, 6 bases remained unmatched. Germline V gene data show CDR1 as SGHNT and CDR2 as YYREEE (reference sequence). There are 15 residues in the CDR3. The CDR3 sequence: CASSLGQGLGETQYF. The CDR3 region has the DNA TGTGCCAGCAGCTTGGGACAGGGCCTGGGAGAGACCCAGTACTTC.

The chain recombines TRBV3-1 (or the pseudogene TRBV3-2) with TRBJ2-7, with D maybe TRBD1 (5 bases). The CDR3 is made up of 12 amino acids. CDR1 LGHDT and CDR2 YNNKEL come from the germline V gene (reference sequence). V was cut by 5 bases and J by 3 bases, with 8 bases left in between. The CDR3 DNA follows: TGTGCCAGCAGCACAGACAGCTACGAGCAGTACTTC. It translates to CASSTDSYEQYF.

A word on this clone: Other DNA sequences in this specimen translate into the identical CDR3. V usage is TRBV5-1 and J usage is TRBJ2-7, with 8 bases that match TRBD1. Germline V gene sequence: CDR1 SGHRS, CDR2 YFSETQ. V shed 4 bases, J shed 3 bases, and the junction held 6 bases outside the gene matches. The length of the CDR3 is 14 residues. DNA for the CDR3: TGCGCCAGCAGCCCTGACAGGGGAGTCTACGAGCAGTACTTC. Translating gives CASSPDRGVYEQYF.

The chain couples TRBV28 to TRBJ2-7; TRBD1 might be the D (5 bases). Looked up from germline, CDR1 is MDHEN and CDR2 is SYDVKM. The CDR3 totals 13 residues. Trimming left V 4 bases short and J 3 bases short, with 10 bases between. CDR3 nucleotide sequence: TGTGCCAGCAGTTCTCCACAGGTCTACGAGCAGTACTTC. It specifies CASSSPQVYEQYF.

The chain carries TRBV10-3 and TRBJ2-3; 11 bases fit TRBD2. CDR1 and CDR2 from the germline V gene are ENHRY and SYGVKD. The CDR3 has 15 amino acids. V shed 6 bases and J 2 bases; nucleotides not matched to a gene: 4. The CDR3 DNA reads TGTGCCATCAGGGGGACTAGCGGAAACACAGATACGCAGTATTTT. Encoded protein: CAIRGTSGNTDTQYF.

V is TRBV12-3 or TRBV12-4 and J is TRBJ1-2, with 8 bases aligning to TRBD1. After removal of 7 bases from V and 7 bases from J, the junction contained 8 bases not matched to a gene. The CDR3 is 13 amino acids. CDR3 coding DNA: TGTGCCAGCACCCCGGACAGGGTGGTTGGCTACACCTTC. Protein sequence: CASTPDRVVGYTF.

The table lists this clone with a few counts. The V gene is TRBV25-1, the J gene TRBJ1-1; no definite D call. This CDR3 is built from 12 residues. The V end lost 6 bases, the J end lost 3 bases, and 8 bases lay between the germline ends. CDR1 MGHDK and CDR2 SYGVNS come from the germline V gene. In DNA form, the CDR3 reads TGTGCCAGCAGGCAGGATTACACTGAAGCTTTCTTT. Protein sequence: CASRQDYTEAFF.

Here the CDR3 reads CASSLTSSSYNEQFF. The CDR3 DNA sequence: TGTGCCAGCAGTTTGACTTCCAGCTCCTACAATGAGCAGTTCTTC. This chain connects TRBV28 to TRBJ2-1, with no clear D. Germline V CDR1 and CDR2: MDHEN, SYDVKM. The CDR3 sequence is 15 residues long. V dropped 3 bases and J dropped 0 bases, with 9 bases sitting between them.

The V gene is TRBV9, the J gene TRBJ1-6; 7 nucleotides agree with TRBD1. CDR1 and CDR2 from the germline V gene are SGDLS and YYNGEE. The CDR3 runs to 14 residues. With V trimmed by 0 bases and J by 8 bases, 2 bases remained unmatched. The CDR3 loop is CASSVGTGDSPLHF. The CDR3 nucleotides read TGTGCCAGCAGCGTAGGCACAGGGGATTCACCCCTCCACTTT.

The V gene is TRBV24-1, the J gene TRBJ1-5; no firm D call. The V end lost 3 bases, the J end lost 9 bases, and 11 bases lay between the germline ends. The CDR3 covers 13 residues. Germline V gene sequence: CDR1 KGHDR, CDR2 SFDVKD. In DNA, the CDR3 is TGTGCCACCAGTGATACTCGGGTATCGCCCCAGCATTTT. It yields the protein CATSDTRVSPQHF.

This chain uses TRBV27 with TRBJ1-2, with D hard to call. CDR3 length: 13 amino acids. In germline, CDR1 is MNHEY, CDR2 SMNVEV (reference sequence). V lost 4 bases and J 6 bases, leaving 12 bases between the germline ends. Here the CDR3 DNA reads TGTGCCAGCAGTTCTGGCTGGCTTGATGGCTACACCTTC. Translated: CASSSGWLDGYTF.

J is TRBJ1-5 and V is TRBV19; the D gene is possibly TRBD1 (6 bases). V dropped 4 bases and J dropped 0 bases, with 19 bases sitting between them. Germline CDR1 is LNHDA and CDR2 is SQIVND (reference sequence). The CDR3 covers 18 residues. The CDR3 bases are TGTGCCAGTAGTAAGCGACAGGATCTGGTCTATAGCAATCAGCCCCAGCATTTT. It translates to CASSKRQDLVYSNQPQHF.

The rearrangement links TRBV7-6 to TRBJ2-1, with 7 bases lining up with TRBD1. This CDR3 is 17 amino acids long. The V gene end was trimmed by 5 bases and the J gene end by 2 bases; junction bases not matched to a gene: 12. Germline V gene lookup returns CDR1 SGHVS and CDR2 FNYEAQ. The CDR3: CASSLDATGVAYNEQFF. CDR3 DNA: TGTGCCAGCAGCCTTGATGCTACAGGGGTCGCCTACAATGAGCAGTTCTTC.

V gene TRBV4-3 combines with J gene TRBJ1-2, with unresolved D. The V gene's germline CDR1 is LGHNA and CDR2 YSLEER. The CDR3 spans 14 residues. Trimming stripped 0 bases from V and 6 bases from J, with 11 bases between. The CDR3 here is CASSQDGEGDGYTF. In DNA form, the CDR3 reads TGCGCCAGCAGCCAAGATGGAGAGGGCGATGGCTACACCTTC.

The chain has TRBV6-5 and TRBJ1-5, with D possibly matching TRBD1 (5 bases). V gave up 7 bases and J gave up 7 bases, with 20 bases separating them. The CDR3 runs to 15 residues. The germline CDR1 and CDR2 sequences are MNHEY and SVGAGI. DNA of the CDR3: TGTGCCAGCATTCGGATCACGGGGGAAGGACAGCCCCAGCATTTT. Its protein product is CASIRITGEGQPQHF.